This entry concerns a single T cell receptor (beta chain). In the authors' methods: Estimation of nucleated cell counts was performed using reference gene primer amplification. Profiling relied on immunoSEQ multiplex PCR, and the TCRdb table lists in-frame clones only, not all of them. The D gene and trimming were derived from the DNA, and the V and J assignments and clone size from that table. Of tens of thousands of clones listed, more than 75% were seen once; the top ten hold approximately 29%. The data were taken from a study of blood T cell repertoires in COVID-19. About the study: The study drew acute and convalescent COVID-19 samples from the United States, Italy and Spain. The analysed material was cDNA or gDNA that came from T cells, B-cell-depleted T cells, or PBMCs.

Germline V gene lookup returns CDR1 LGHDT and CDR2 YNNKEL (reference sequence). The CDR3 covers 12 residues. Trimming left V 3 bases short and J 7 bases short, with 10 bases between. V usage is TRBV3-1 (or the pseudogene TRBV3-2) and J usage is TRBJ2-7; no reliable D call. The sequence was collected from a woman of 80 years or more with active or convalescent COVID-19. Sample: peripheral blood. For the CDR3, the DNA is TGTGCCAGCAGCCAGGTTCCTAGAGAGCAGTACTTC. It specifies CASSQVPREQYF.